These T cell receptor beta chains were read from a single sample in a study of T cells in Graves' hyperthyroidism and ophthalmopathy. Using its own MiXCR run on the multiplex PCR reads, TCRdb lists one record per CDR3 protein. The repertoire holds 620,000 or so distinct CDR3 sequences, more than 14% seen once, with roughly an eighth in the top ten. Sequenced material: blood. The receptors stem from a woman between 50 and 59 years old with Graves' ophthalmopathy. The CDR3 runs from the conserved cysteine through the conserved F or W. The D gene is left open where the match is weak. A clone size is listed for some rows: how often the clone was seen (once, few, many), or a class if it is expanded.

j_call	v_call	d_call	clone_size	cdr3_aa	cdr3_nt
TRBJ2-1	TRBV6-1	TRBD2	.	CASSDYRGLQYNEQFF	TGTGCCAGCAGTGACTATAGGGGACTACAATACAATGAGCAGTTCTTC
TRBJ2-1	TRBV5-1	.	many	CASKDIHNEQFF	TGCGCCAGCAAGGACATTCACAATGAGCAGTTCTTC
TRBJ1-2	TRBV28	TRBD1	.	CASRTQGSPNYGYTF	TGTGCCAGCAGGACACAGGGGTCTCCTAACTATGGCTACACCTTC
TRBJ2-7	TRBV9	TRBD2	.	CASSVTSREGEQYF	TGTGCCAGCAGCGTAACGTCAAGGGAGGGCGAGCAGTACTTC
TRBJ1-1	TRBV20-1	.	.	CSARSRWRGGMNTEAFF	TGCAGTGCTAGAAGCCGCTGGAGGGGTGGGATGAACACTGAAGCTTTCTTT
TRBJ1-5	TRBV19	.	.	CASRLDNTPTQPQHF	TGTGCCAGTAGGCTAGACAATACACCAACACAGCCCCAGCATTTT
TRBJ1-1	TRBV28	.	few	CASSPPLRVNTEAFF	TGTGCCAGCAGCCCACCCCTCAGGGTGAACACTGAAGCTTTCTTT
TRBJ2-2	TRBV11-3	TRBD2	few	CASSPRLAGAGDTGELFF	TGTGCCAGCAGCCCGCGACTAGCGGGAGCCGGCGACACCGGGGAGCTGTTTTTT
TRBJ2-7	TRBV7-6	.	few	CASSLGSRSEQYF	TGTGCCAGCAGCTTAGGTAGCAGGAGCGAGCAGTACTTC
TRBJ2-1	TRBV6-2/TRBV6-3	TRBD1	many	CASSSTGVYEQFF	TGTGCCAGCAGTTCGACAGGGGTTTACGAGCAGTTCTTC
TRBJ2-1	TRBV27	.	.	CASSFSGPGANEQFF	TGTGCCAGCAGTTTCTCAGGGCCCGGGGCCAATGAGCAGTTCTTC
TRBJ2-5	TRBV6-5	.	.	CASSYWPPKPQETQYF	TGTGCCAGCAGTTACTGGCCTCCGAAACCCCAAGAGACCCAGTACTTC
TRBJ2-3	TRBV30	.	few	CAWSSSASTQYF	TGTGCCTGGAGTTCTAGCGCCTCTACGCAGTATTTT
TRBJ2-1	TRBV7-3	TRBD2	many	CASSLMAGVVYEQFF	TGTGCCAGCAGCTTAATGGCGGGAGTTGTCTATGAGCAGTTCTTC
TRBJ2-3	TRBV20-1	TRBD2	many	CSARAEWLAGNTDTQYF	TGCAGTGCTAGAGCAGAATGGCTAGCGGGAAACACAGATACGCAGTATTTT
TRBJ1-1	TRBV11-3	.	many	CASSRIPGRMNTEAFF	TGTGCCAGCAGTCGAATCCCGGGACGGATGAACACTGAAGCTTTCTTT
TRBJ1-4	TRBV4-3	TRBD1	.	CASSLGQGGSREKLFF	TGCGCCAGCAGCCTCGGACAGGGGGGATCGAGGGAAAAACTGTTTTTT
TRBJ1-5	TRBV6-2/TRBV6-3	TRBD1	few	CASSYDRAQHF	TGTGCCAGCAGTTATGACAGGGCCCAGCATTTT
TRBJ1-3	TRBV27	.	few	CASSSLVAGIGGNTIYF	TGTGCCAGCAGTTCGTTGGTTGCAGGGATAGGTGGAAACACCATATATTTT
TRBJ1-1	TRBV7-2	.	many	CASSLSKNTEAFF	TGTGCCAGCAGCTTATCGAAGAACACTGAAGCTTTCTTT
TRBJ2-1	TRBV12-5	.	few	CASGLPVVEQFF	TGTGCTAGTGGTTTGCCCGTCGTAGAGCAGTTCTTC
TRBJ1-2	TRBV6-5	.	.	CASSYGVPGYGYTF	TGTGCCAGCAGTTACGGGGTGCCCGGCTATGGCTACACCTTC
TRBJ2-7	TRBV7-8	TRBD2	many	CASSFSGQPSEQYF	TGTGCCAGCAGCTTTAGCGGGCAGCCTTCCGAGCAGTACTTC
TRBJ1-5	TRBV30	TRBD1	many	CAWSVKQGETQPQHF	TGTGCCTGGAGTGTAAAACAGGGGGAAACTCAGCCCCAGCATTTT
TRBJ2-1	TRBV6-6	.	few	CASSYSQNNEQFF	TGTGCCAGCAGTTACTCGCAGAACAATGAGCAGTTCTTC
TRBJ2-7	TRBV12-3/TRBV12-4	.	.	CASSLQGAIPYEQYF	TGTGCCAGCAGTTTACAAGGGGCCATTCCCTACGAGCAGTACTTC
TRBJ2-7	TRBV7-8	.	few	CASSSQETYEQYF	TGTGCCAGCAGCTCACAAGAAACCTACGAGCAGTACTTC
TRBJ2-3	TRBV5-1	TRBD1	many	CASSFRDRDLSTDTQYF	TGCGCCAGCAGCTTTCGGGACAGGGACCTTAGCACAGATACGCAGTATTTT
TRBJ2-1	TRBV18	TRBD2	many	CASSPAGGEQFF	TGTGCCAGCTCACCAGCGGGAGGGGAGCAGTTCTTC
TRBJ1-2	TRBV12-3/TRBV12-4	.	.	CASSTRRDGYTF	TGTGCCAGCAGTACCAGACGGGATGGCTACACCTTC
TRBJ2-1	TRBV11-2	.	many	CASMDSGDEQFF	TGTGCCAGCATGGACTCAGGCGATGAGCAGTTCTTC
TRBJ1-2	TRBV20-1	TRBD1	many	CSASFGEGAYGYTF	TGCAGTGCTAGTTTTGGGGAGGGGGCCTATGGCTACACCTTC
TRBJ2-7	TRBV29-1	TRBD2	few	CSVHGRASYEQYF	TGCAGCGTGCACGGGAGGGCCTCCTACGAGCAGTACTTC
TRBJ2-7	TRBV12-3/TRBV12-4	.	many	CASTAVVGEQYF	TGTGCCAGCACCGCTGTGGTTGGCGAGCAGTACTTC
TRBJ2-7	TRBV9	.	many	CASSVEDSFSSYEQYF	TGTGCCAGCAGCGTGGAGGACAGTTTTAGCTCCTACGAGCAGTACTTC
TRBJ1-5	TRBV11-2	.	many	CASSLGPASNQPQHF	TGTGCCAGCAGCTTAGGTCCAGCTAGCAATCAGCCCCAGCATTTT
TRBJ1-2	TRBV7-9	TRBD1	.	CASSLGVGGTGNLQNYGYTF	TGTGCCAGCAGCTTGGGAGTCGGGGGGACAGGGAATTTACAGAACTATGGCTACACCTTC
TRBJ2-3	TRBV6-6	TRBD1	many	CASSYDRGSDTQYF	TGTGCCAGCAGTTACGACAGGGGGTCGGATACGCAGTATTTT
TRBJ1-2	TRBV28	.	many	CASTPREERGGYTF	TGTGCCAGCACCCCAAGAGAGGAGAGAGGAGGCTACACCTTC
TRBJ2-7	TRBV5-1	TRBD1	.	CASSIGTGLYEQYF	TGCGCCAGCAGCATCGGGACAGGACTCTACGAGCAGTACTTC
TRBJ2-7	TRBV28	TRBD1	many	CASSLPGQGSGEQYF	TGTGCCAGCAGTTTACCTGGACAGGGGAGCGGTGAGCAGTACTTC
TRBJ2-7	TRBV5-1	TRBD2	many	CASSLGFGLAGAYEQYF	TGCGCCAGCAGCTTGGGATTCGGACTAGCGGGAGCCTACGAGCAGTACTTC
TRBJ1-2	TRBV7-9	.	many	CASSSAPGRTARGVGYTF	TGTGCCAGCAGCTCGGCGCCGGGACGGACGGCTAGGGGGGTTGGCTACACCTTC
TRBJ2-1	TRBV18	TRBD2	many	CASSPFGLGSYNEQFF	TGTGCCAGCTCACCGTTCGGACTAGGCTCCTACAATGAGCAGTTCTTC
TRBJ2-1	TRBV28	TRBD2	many	CASSLWTSGRVDEQFF	TGTGCCAGCAGTTTATGGACTAGCGGGAGGGTGGATGAGCAGTTCTTC
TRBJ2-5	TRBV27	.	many	CASSLISMETQYF	TGTGCCAGCAGTTTAATTAGTATGGAGACCCAGTACTTC
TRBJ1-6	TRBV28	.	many	CASSLARGGAQSSPLHF	TGTGCCAGCAGTTTAGCCCGCGGCGGGGCCCAGAGTTCACCCCTCCACTTT
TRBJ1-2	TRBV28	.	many	CASSFRSYGYTF	TGTGCCAGCAGTTTCCGATCCTATGGCTACACCTTC
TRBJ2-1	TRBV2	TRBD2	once	CASSPGLAGVKSRNEQFF	TGTGCCAGCAGTCCGGGACTAGCGGGAGTCAAATCGCGGAATGAGCAGTTCTTC
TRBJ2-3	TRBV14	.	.	CAGSRTLQRTPSTDTQYF	TGTGCCGGCAGCCGAACCCTCCAGCGGACTCCTAGCACAGATACGCAGTATTTT
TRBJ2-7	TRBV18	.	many	CASSPNEGYEQYF	TGTGCCAGCTCACCGAATGAGGGGTACGAGCAGTACTTC
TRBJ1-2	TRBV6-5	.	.	CASSYVGPHYGYTF	TGTGCCAGCAGTTACGTGGGGCCCCACTATGGCTACACCTTC
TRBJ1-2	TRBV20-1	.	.	CSAMNRDNYGYTF	TGCAGTGCTATGAACAGGGATAACTATGGCTACACCTTC
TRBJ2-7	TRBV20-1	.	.	CSAMGGNEQYF	TGCAGTGCGATGGGGGGCAACGAGCAGTACTTC